This TCR beta chain was sequenced for a study of blood T cell repertoires in COVID-19. There are 15 residues in the CDR3. Trimming took 6 bases from V and 5 from J; bases not matched to a gene: 11. Germline-derived CDR1 and CDR2 are SGHNT and YYREEE (reference sequence). Here immunoSEQ multiplex PCR was the method, and the copy in TCRdb shows in-frame clones only, minus some. The sample shows approximately 500,000 clones, 85% to 90% of them seen only once. The TCR was taken from a man aged 18 to 35 with COVID-19, enrolled during active disease. The J gene is TRBJ2-3, the V gene TRBV5-4, with 8 bases that match TRBD1. Sequencing used peripheral blood. The CDR3 is CASTIQGARGDTQYF. CDR3 in DNA: TGTGCCAGCACCATCCAGGGGGCGCGAGGAGATACGCAGTATTTT.